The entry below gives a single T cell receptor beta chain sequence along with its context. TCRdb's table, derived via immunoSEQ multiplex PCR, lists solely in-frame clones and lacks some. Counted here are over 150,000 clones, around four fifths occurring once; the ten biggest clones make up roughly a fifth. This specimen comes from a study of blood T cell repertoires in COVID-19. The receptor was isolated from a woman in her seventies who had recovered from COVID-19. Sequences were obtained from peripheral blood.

The CDR3 region has the DNA TGCGCCAGCAGTCAGCACAGAATGCCATATGGCTACACCTTC. Translation gives CASSQHRMPYGYTF. The chain recombines TRBV23-1 with TRBJ1-2; the D is unclear. TRBV23-1 is annotated as an ORF whose role is uncertain. V was cut by 3 bases and J by 5 bases, with 13 bases left in between. This CDR3 is 14 amino acids long.